The next 2 T cell receptor beta chains were all read from a single sample in a study of T cell responses to AZD1222 COVID-19 vaccine. The table came from immunoSEQ multiplex PCR; TCRdb's copy has only in-frame clones and leaves some out. The data contain 150,000 or so clones, roughly nine tenths of them singletons. Source: peripheral blood, taken 28 days after the second AZD1222 dose. Source of these receptors: an adult who received the AZD1222 COVID-19 vaccine.

The chain couples TRBV24-1 to TRBJ1-1; TRBD1 matches 7 bases. The germline CDR1 and CDR2 sequences are KGHDR and SFDVKD. The CDR3 spans 13 residues. V lost 9 bases to trimming and J lost 5 bases; unmatched junction nucleotides: 8. The CDR3, as DNA: TGTGCCACCGGGACAGTGGATGGGACTGAAGCTTTCTTT. Protein sequence: CATGTVDGTEAFF.

The chain joins TRBV7-3 to TRBJ1-2, with a possible D match to TRBD1 (5 bases). The CDR3 sequence is 13 residues long. Trimming cost V 5 bases and J 7 bases, with 14 bases left between them. Germline V gene data show CDR1 as SGHTA and CDR2 as FQGTGA. The CDR3 nucleotides are TGTGCCAGCAGCCTTCAGGGATCTGGTGGCTACACCTTC. Amino acids: CASSLQGSGGYTF.